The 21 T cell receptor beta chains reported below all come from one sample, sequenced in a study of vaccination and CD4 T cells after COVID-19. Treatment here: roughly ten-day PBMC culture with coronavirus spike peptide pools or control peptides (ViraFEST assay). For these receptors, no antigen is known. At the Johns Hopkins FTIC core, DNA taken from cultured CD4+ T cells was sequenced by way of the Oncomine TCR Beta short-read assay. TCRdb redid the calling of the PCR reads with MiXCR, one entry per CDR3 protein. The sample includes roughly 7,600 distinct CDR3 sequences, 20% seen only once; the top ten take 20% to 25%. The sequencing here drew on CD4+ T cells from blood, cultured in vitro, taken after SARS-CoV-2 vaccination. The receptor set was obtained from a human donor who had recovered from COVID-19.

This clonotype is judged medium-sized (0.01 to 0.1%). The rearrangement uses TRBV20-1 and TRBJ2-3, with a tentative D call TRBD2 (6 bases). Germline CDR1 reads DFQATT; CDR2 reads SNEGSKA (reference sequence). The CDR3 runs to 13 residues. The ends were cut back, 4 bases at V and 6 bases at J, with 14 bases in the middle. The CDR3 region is CSANGGPVDTQYF. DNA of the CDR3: TGCAGTGCTAACGGGGGTCCCGTCGATACGCAGTATTTT.

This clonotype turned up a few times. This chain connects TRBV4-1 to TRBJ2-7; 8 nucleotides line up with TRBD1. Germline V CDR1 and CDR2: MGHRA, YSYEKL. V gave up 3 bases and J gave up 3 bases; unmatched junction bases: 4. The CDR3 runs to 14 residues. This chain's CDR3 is CASSQAGTGYEQYF. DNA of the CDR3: TGCGCCAGCAGCCAGGCCGGGACAGGCTACGAGCAGTACTTC.

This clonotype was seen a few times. CDR3 sequence reads: CASSLSGPNQPQHF. The CDR3 DNA follows: TGTGCCAGCAGTTTATCAGGTCCGAATCAGCCCCAGCATTTT. J is TRBJ1-5 and V is TRBV28, with D hard to call. V was pared by 1 base and J by 4 bases, with 8 bases between. The CDR3 spans 14 residues. From germline, CDR1 is MDHEN and CDR2 SYDVKM.

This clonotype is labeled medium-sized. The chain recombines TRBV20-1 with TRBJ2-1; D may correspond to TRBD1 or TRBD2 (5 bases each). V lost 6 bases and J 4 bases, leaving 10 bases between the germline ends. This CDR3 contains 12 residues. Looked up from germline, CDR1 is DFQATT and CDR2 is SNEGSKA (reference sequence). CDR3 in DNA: TGCAGTGCCCGGGGCGTATACAATGAGCAGTTCTTC. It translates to CSARGVYNEQFF.

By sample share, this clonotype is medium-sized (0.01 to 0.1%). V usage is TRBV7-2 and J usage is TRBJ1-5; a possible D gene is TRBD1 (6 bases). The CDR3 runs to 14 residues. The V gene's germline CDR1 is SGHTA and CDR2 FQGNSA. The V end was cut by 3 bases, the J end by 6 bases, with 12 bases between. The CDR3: CASSFTGTGQPQHF. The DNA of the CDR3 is TGTGCCAGCAGCTTCACAGGGACTGGTCAGCCCCAGCATTTT.

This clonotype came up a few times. The CDR3 nucleotides are TGCAGTGCTAGTAGGCAATGGAACACTGAAGCTTTCTTT. It yields the protein CSASRQWNTEAFF. The chain carries TRBV20-1 and TRBJ1-1; D is unclear. The CDR3 contains 13 residues. V lost 3 bases, J lost 1 base, and 9 bases lay in between. In germline, CDR1 is DFQATT, CDR2 SNEGSKA (reference sequence).

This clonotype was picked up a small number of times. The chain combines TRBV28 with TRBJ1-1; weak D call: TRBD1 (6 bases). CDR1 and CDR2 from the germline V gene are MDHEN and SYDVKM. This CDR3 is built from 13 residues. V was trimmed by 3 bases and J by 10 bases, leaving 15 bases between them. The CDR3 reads CASSLTQGWGAFF. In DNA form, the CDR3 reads TGTGCCAGCAGTTTGACACAGGGTTGGGGAGCTTTCTTT.

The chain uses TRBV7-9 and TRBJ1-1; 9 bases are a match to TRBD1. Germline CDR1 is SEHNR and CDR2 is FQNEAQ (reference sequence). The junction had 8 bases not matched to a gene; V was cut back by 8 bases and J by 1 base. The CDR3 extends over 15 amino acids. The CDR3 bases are TGTGCCAGCGCGATGGGACAGGGCCGGAACACTGAAGCTTTCTTT. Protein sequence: CASAMGQGRNTEAFF.

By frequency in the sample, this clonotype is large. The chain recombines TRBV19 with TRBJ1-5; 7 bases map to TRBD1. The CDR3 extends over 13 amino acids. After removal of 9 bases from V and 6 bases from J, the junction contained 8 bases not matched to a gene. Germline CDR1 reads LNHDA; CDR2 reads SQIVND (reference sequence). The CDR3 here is CASQQGNTQPQHF. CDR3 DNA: TGTGCCAGCCAACAGGGGAACACTCAGCCCCAGCATTTT.

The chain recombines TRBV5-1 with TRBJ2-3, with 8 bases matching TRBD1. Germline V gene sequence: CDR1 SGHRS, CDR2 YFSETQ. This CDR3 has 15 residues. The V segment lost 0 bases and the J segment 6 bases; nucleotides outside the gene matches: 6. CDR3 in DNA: TGCGCCAGCAGCTTGGGGCAGGGGGCGACCGATACGCAGTATTTT. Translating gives CASSLGQGATDTQYF.

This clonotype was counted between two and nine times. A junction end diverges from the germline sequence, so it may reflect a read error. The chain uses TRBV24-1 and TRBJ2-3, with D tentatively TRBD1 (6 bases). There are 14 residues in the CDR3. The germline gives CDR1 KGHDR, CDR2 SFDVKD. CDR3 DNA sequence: TGTGCCACCGGTGACAGGTGGTCTCAAGATACGCAGTATTTT. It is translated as CATGDRWSQDTQYF.

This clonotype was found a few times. The CDR3 here is CASSFSRGASGANVLTF. Written as DNA, the CDR3 is TGTGCCAGCAGCTTCTCCAGGGGCGCGAGTGGGGCCAACGTCCTGACTTTC. The rearrangement joins TRBV7-9 to TRBJ2-6; tentatively, D is TRBD1 (6 bases). V shed 3 bases and J shed 3 bases, with 15 bases lying between them. This CDR3 spans 17 amino acids. Germline V gives CDR1 SEHNR, CDR2 FQNEAQ (reference sequence).

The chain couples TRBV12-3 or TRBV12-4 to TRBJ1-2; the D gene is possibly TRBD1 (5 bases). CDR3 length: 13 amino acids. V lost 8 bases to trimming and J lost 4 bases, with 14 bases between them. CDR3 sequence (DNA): TGTGCCAGCGGGAAGGGGCTCAGCTATGGCTACACCTTC. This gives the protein CASGKGLSYGYTF.

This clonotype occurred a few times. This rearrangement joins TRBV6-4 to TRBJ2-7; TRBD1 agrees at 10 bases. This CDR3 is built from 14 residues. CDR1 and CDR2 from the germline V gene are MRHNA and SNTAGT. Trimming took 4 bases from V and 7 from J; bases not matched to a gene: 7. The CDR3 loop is CASSARQGAREQYF. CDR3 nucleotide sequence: TGTGCCAGCAGTGCTAGACAGGGGGCACGAGAGCAGTACTTC.

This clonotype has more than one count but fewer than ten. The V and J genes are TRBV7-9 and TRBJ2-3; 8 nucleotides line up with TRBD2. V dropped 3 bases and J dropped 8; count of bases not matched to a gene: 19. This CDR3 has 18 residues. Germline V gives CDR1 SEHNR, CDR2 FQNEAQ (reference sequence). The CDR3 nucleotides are TGTGCCAGCAGCTTTCGTCCTCTAGTTGTAGCGGGATCGGGTACGCAGTATTTT. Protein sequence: CASSFRPLVVAGSGTQYF. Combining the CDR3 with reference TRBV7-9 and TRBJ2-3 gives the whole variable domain DTGVSQNPRHKITKRGQNVTFRCDPISEHNRLYWYRQTLGQGPEFLTYFQNEAQLEKSRLLSDRFSAERPKGSFSTLEIQRTEQGDSAMYLCASSFRPLVVAGSGTQYFGPGTRLTVL.

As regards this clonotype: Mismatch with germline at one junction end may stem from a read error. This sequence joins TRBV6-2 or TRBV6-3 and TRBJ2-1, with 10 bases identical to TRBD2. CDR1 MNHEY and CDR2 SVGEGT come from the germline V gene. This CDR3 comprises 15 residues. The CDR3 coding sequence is TGTGCCAGCAGTTGGACCTTAGCGGGAGGCAATGAGCAGTTTTTC. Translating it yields CASSWTLAGGNEQFF.

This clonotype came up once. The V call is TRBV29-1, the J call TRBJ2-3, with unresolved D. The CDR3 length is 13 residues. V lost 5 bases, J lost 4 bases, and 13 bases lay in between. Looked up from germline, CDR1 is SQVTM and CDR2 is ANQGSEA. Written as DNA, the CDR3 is TGCAGCGTTTTCGAGCAGCAGGCAGATACGCAGTATTTT. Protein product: CSVFEQQADTQYF.

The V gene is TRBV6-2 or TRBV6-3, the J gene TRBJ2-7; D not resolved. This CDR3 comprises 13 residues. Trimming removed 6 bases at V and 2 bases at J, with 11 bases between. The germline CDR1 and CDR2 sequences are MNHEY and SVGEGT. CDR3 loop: CASSRAGTYEQYF. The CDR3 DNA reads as TGTGCCAGCAGCCGGGCAGGTACCTACGAGCAGTACTTC.

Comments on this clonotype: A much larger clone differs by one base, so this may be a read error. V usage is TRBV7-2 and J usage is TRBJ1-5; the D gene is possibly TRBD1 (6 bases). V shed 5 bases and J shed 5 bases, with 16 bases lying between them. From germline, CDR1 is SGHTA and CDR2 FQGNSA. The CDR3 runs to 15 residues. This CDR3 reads CASSRGVGFHQPQHF. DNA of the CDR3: TGTGCCAGCAGCAGGGGGGTGGGGTTCCATCAGCCCCAGCATTTT.

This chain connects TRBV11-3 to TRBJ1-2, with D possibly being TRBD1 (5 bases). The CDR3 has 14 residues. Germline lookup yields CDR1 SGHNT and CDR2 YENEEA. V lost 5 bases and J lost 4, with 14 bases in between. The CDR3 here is CASSTTTTAYGYTF. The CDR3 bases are TGTGCCAGCAGCACAACAACGACAGCCTATGGCTACACCTTC.

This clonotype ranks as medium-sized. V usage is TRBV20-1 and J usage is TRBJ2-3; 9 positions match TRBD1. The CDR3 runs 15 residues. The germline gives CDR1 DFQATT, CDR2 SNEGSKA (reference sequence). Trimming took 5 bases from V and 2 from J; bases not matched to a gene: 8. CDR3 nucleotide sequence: TGCAGTGCTGAACAGGGGGCGCGATACACAGATACGCAGTATTTT. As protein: CSAEQGARYTDTQYF.